One T cell receptor beta chain is described in this entry. Antigen specificity is unknown. The sample belongs to a study of cytomegalovirus exposure and HLA in healthy donors. Study summary: The roughly 120 million unique TCR beta sequences, from about 170 million T cells, were found by an earlier analysis. The study, taken as a whole, reports: Rare sequences made up most TCRs, while some public TCRs were found in many donors.

Use of 60 Vbeta and 13 Jbeta primers characterized the PCR. Clones were sequenced by immunoSEQ multiplex PCR, and TCRdb holds only the in-frame ones, with some missing. Of 250,000 or so clones listed, 80% to 95% are singletons. In germline, CDR1 is SNHLY, CDR2 FYNNEI. CDR3 length equals 14 residues. The junction had 8 bases not matched to a gene; V was cut back by 6 bases and J by 4 bases. Sequencing used PBMCs. This clonotype was sampled from a girl aged 2 to 10 in good health and CMV-seronegative. This chain connects TRBV2 to TRBJ1-1; TRBD1 matches 7 bases. The CDR3 sequence is CASSPGTAPTEAFF. In nucleotides, the CDR3 is TGTGCCAGCAGCCCCGGGACAGCCCCCACTGAAGCTTTCTTT.